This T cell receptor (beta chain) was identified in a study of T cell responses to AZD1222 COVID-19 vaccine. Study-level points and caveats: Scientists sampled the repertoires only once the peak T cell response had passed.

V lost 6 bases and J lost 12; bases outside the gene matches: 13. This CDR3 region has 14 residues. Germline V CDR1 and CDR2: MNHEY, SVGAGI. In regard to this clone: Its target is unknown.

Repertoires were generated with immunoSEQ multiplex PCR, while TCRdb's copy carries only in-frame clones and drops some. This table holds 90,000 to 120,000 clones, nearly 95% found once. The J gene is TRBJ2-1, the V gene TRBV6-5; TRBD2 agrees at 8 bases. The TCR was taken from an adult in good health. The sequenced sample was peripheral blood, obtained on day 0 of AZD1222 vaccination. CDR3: CASRITGGAVGQFF. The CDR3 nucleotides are TGTGCCAGCAGGATTACGGGAGGGGCCGTTGGGCAGTTCTTC.